These T cell receptor beta chains were read from a single sample in a study of neurological immune-mediated disorders. TCRdb re-analysed the 5' RACE reads in MiXCR, keeping a single row per CDR3 protein. The repertoire holds 15,000 to 20,000 distinct CDR3 sequences, around a quarter seen once, with roughly a third in the top ten. The specimen was PBMCs. The source is a man between 45 and 60 years old with HTLV-1-associated myelopathy (HAM/TSP). Both conserved end residues are trimmed from each CDR3. D genes are given only for firm matches.

TRBV19	NA	TRBJ2-2	DSSIEGRTATGELF
TRBV5-1	NA	TRBJ2-3	ASSFGQSSTDTQY
TRBV29-1	TRBD1	TRBJ1-1	SGATGGTEAF
TRBV24-1	NA	TRBJ1-3	ATSDRGTSGNTIY
TRBV5-1	TRBD1	TRBJ2-7	ASSSQGSTEQY
TRBV28	NA	TRBJ2-2	ASSLFNRPNTGELF
TRBV10-3	NA	TRBJ1-1	ATFREFGTEAF
TRBV5-1	NA	TRBJ1-1	ASRGILGTEAF
TRBV13	TRBD1	TRBJ2-3	ASSLTGKTDTQY
TRBV9	TRBD1	TRBJ1-1	ASSPAGTGWTEAF
TRBV3-1	NA	TRBJ2-5	ASSQDLVKETQY
TRBV7-2	NA	TRBJ1-2	ASSLGGIANYGYT
TRBV18	NA	TRBJ2-5	ASSPDREGVETQY
TRBV27	NA	TRBJ1-6	ASSSPLTDYNSPLH
TRBV20-1	TRBD2	TRBJ2-1	SAQGPGGAYNEQF
TRBV20-1	TRBD1	TRBJ2-5	SAREQGATQY
TRBV12-3/TRBV12-4	NA	TRBJ1-1	ASSFGGGAF
TRBV5-1	NA	TRBJ2-2	ASSLNTGELF
TRBV5-4	NA	TRBJ2-3	ASSPRVLVATDTQY
TRBV7-2	NA	TRBJ1-2	ASSLETDPNYGYT
TRBV29-1	NA	TRBJ2-2	SVEVGGLYGELF
TRBV5-1	NA	TRBJ1-6	ASSLSGDTPSPLH
TRBV5-1	NA	TRBJ2-7	ASSEKYEQY
TRBV15	NA	TRBJ2-7	ATGGTYEQY
TRBV20-1	TRBD2	TRBJ2-2	SARGLAGLNTGELF
TRBV5-1	NA	TRBJ1-5	ASSLGPGTSNQPQH
TRBV5-1	NA	TRBJ2-7	ASSDNPYEQY
TRBV5-1	TRBD1	TRBJ2-1	ASSLVGQGGGEQF
TRBV7-8	NA	TRBJ2-5	ASSPGASGTQY
TRBV29-1	NA	TRBJ2-6	SVEDRGGSGANVLT
TRBV20-1	NA	TRBJ2-7	SARRRELSSYEQY
TRBV5-1	TRBD1	TRBJ2-3	ASSLRGGAQY
TRBV20-1	TRBD1	TRBJ1-4	SAPPGQQGEKLF
TRBV5-1	NA	TRBJ1-2	ASSSDPGTARGYT
TRBV19	TRBD2	TRBJ2-5	ASSLGLAGDQETQY
TRBV11-1	NA	TRBJ2-2	ASSFDRRTGELF
TRBV2	NA	TRBJ2-3	ASSDGTPGSDTQY
TRBV29-1	TRBD1	TRBJ2-2	SVGQGANTGELF
TRBV4-3	NA	TRBJ1-1	ASSQVVGSTEAF
TRBV5-1	NA	TRBJ1-1	ASSEQGNTEAF
TRBV5-4	NA	TRBJ2-1	ASSSGSRPYNEQF
TRBV7-6	TRBD2	TRBJ2-5	ASSLFGGASETQY
TRBV5-5	TRBD2	TRBJ2-1	ASSFTQGSSGMYEQF
TRBV20-1	NA	TRBJ2-5	SARDRAGFETQY
TRBV18	TRBD1	TRBJ1-2	ASSGEQGAGYGYT
TRBV14	NA	TRBJ2-7	ASSQVIEQY